This is a list of T cell receptor beta chains from one sample in a study of blood T cell repertoires in COVID-19. TCRdb's table, derived via immunoSEQ multiplex PCR, lists solely in-frame clones and lacks some. Of about 200,000 clones detected, around 89% appear once; the ten largest clones hold roughly 0.56%. The sequencing sample was made of peripheral blood. Every receptor here comes from a man aged 45-65 years with acute or convalescent COVID-19. Each CDR3 is given with its conserved first and last residue. The D gene is left open where the match is weak. The listing skips clone size in some rows; elsewhere it reads once, few, many or a size class.

>-|TRBD1|TRBV28|TRBJ1-5
TGTGCCAGCAGTATCCGACAGGGCAGCAATCAGCCCCAGCATTTT
CASSIRQGSNQPQHF
>-|-|TRBV9|TRBJ2-3
TGTGCCAGCAGCGGAACCTTTAGCAGTGGCACAGATACGCAGTATTTT
CASSGTFSSGTDTQYF
>-|-|TRBV7-9|TRBJ2-1
TGTGCCAGCAGCTTCGGGCTAGCGACAGTCTACAATGAGCAGTTCTTC
CASSFGLATVYNEQFF
>-|TRBD2|TRBV28|TRBJ2-7
TGTGCCAGCGGGACTAGCGTTACCTACGAGCAGTACTTC
CASGTSVTYEQYF
>-|TRBD1|TRBV5-8|TRBJ1-2
TGTGCCAGCAGCGTCTTACAGGGGAACTATGGCTACACCTTC
CASSVLQGNYGYTF
>-|-|TRBV27|TRBJ1-6
TGTGCCAGCAGTTTAGGTGGGGCCGGGACTTATAATTCACCCCTCCACTTT
CASSLGGAGTYNSPLHF
>-|-|TRBV5-1|TRBJ2-3
TGCGCCAGCAGCTTAACGCCTAGCGAACGGCCCGATACGCAGTATTTT
CASSLTPSERPDTQYF
>-|-|TRBV7-8|TRBJ1-1
TGTGCCAGCAGGATTTCAGGGGTGAACACTGAAGCTTTCTTT
CASRISGVNTEAFF
>few|-|TRBV19|TRBJ2-7
TGTGCCAGTGCCCGCGGGCTGAGCTCCTACGAGCAGTACTTC
CASARGLSSYEQYF
>-|-|TRBV5-1|TRBJ2-2
TGCGCCAGCAGCCTCACAGCGGATACGAACACCGGGGAGCTGTTTTTT
CASSLTADTNTGELFF
>-|TRBD2|TRBV27|TRBJ2-3
TGTGCCAGCAGTTTGTGGGAGGGTCACACAGATACGCAGTATTTT
CASSLWEGHTDTQYF
>-|TRBD1|TRBV19|TRBJ1-5
TGTGCCAGTAATGGACAGGGGTGGGCTCAGCCCCAGCATTTT
CASNGQGWAQPQHF
>-|-|TRBV3-1/TRBV3-2|TRBJ1-1
TGTGCCAGCAGCCGGGAAGGGGGTTTGGCTTTCTTT
CASSREGGLAFF
>-|-|TRBV3-1/TRBV3-2|TRBJ2-1
TGTGCCAGCAGCCAAGATCGGGACATCTACAATGAGCAGTTCTTC
CASSQDRDIYNEQFF
>-|-|TRBV5-1|TRBJ2-3
TGCGCCAGCAGCTGGGAGGGCACAGATACGCAGTATTTT
CASSWEGTDTQYF
>once|TRBD1|TRBV11-2|TRBJ1-4
TGTGCCAGCAGCTACAGACAGGGGGCGGGCGAAAAACTGTTTTTT
CASSYRQGAGEKLFF
>-|-|TRBV19|TRBJ1-2
TGTGCCTCGAGGAGGCAAGTCTTTTATGGCTACACCTTC
CASRRQVFYGYTF
>-|-|TRBV20-1|TRBJ1-1
TGCAGTGTCCCAGGGAACACTGAAGCTTTCTTT
CSVPGNTEAFF
>-|-|TRBV27|TRBJ1-4
TGTGCCAGCAGTCCGACTCGACAGGAGTTTAATGAAAAACTGTTTTTT
CASSPTRQEFNEKLFF
>-|-|TRBV27|TRBJ1-5
TGTGCCAGCAGTTACCAGGGAACAAGTGATCAGCCCCAGCATTTT
CASSYQGTSDQPQHF
>-|-|TRBV18|TRBJ2-3
TGTGCCAGCTCACCAGGACAGTCCACAGATACGCAGTATTTT
CASSPGQSTDTQYF
>-|TRBD2|TRBV7-7|TRBJ2-5
TGTGCTAGCAGCCCGACTAGCGGGGGCAATCAAGAGACCCAGTACTTC
CASSPTSGGNQETQYF
>-|-|TRBV7-9|TRBJ2-2
TGTGCCAGCAGCTATGGACATCCCGGGGAGCTGTTTTTT
CASSYGHPGELFF
>-|TRBD1|TRBV2|TRBJ2-3
TGTGCCAGCAGTGAAGAGAGGGGGCAGACAGATACGCAGTATTTT
CASSEERGQTDTQYF
>-|-|TRBV3-1/TRBV3-2|TRBJ1-3
TGTGCCAGCAGCCAAGAAGGAGGGGCCCGAAACACCATATATTTT
CASSQEGGARNTIYF
>-|TRBD2|TRBV3-1/TRBV3-2|TRBJ2-7
TGTGCCAGCAGCCCTGGACTAGCGAGATCCTACGAGCAGTACTTC
CASSPGLARSYEQYF
>-|TRBD1|TRBV28|TRBJ1-1
TGTGCCAGCAATCTAGGACAGGGTAGCGCTGAAGCTTTCTTT
CASNLGQGSAEAFF
>-|-|TRBV5-1|TRBJ2-6
TGCGCCAGCAGCTTGGTTAGCGGTCCCTCTGGGGCCAACGTCCTGACTTTC
CASSLVSGPSGANVLTF
>-|TRBD2|TRBV9|TRBJ2-7
TGTGCCAGCAGCGTAGGGACTAGCGGGGCATCCTACGAGCAGTACTTC
CASSVGTSGASYEQYF
>-|-|TRBV5-4|TRBJ1-2
TGTGCCAGCAGCTTGGTGTCCAGGGTTAACTATGGCTACACCTTC
CASSLVSRVNYGYTF
>many|TRBD2|TRBV7-2|TRBJ2-3
TGTGCCAGCAGCTACAGGACTAGCGGGGGAGATACGCAGTATTTT
CASSYRTSGGDTQYF
>once|-|TRBV5-6|TRBJ2-6
TGTGCCAGCAGCTACGGACAGCCTGGGGCCAACGTCCTGACTTTC
CASSYGQPGANVLTF
>-|-|TRBV3-1/TRBV3-2|TRBJ1-4
TGTGCCAGCAGCCAAGATTTGCGGGGTGAAAAACTGTTTTTT
CASSQDLRGEKLFF
>-|TRBD1|TRBV5-4|TRBJ2-1
TGTGCCAGCAGCGCACAGGGGTACAATGAGCAGTTCTTC
CASSAQGYNEQFF
>-|-|TRBV7-9|TRBJ1-6
TGTGCCAGCAGCTTGGGCATATCGAATTCACCCCTCCACTTT
CASSLGISNSPLHF
>-|TRBD1|TRBV9|TRBJ2-2
TGTGCCAGCAGCGCACAGGGGATAGGGGAGCTGTTTTTT
CASSAQGIGELFF
>-|TRBD1|TRBV9|TRBJ2-2
TGTGCCAGCAGCCGAAGAGGGACAGGGCTAGCGAGCGGGGAGCTGTTTTTT
CASSRRGTGLASGELFF
>-|TRBD1|TRBV28|TRBJ1-4
TGTGCCAGCAGTTTCCTACAGGGGATTGAAAAACTGTTTTTT
CASSFLQGIEKLFF
>few|-|TRBV9|TRBJ1-1
TGTGCCAGCAGCGTAGACCCGGTGAACACTGAAGCTTTCTTT
CASSVDPVNTEAFF
>-|-|TRBV11-1|TRBJ2-2
TGTGCCAGCAGCTTAGCGCGATCGGCCGGGGAGCTGTTTTTT
CASSLARSAGELFF
>-|TRBD2|TRBV28|TRBJ2-6
TGTGCCAGCAGTACGGGACTAGCGGGTTCTGGGGCCAACGTCCTGACTTTC
CASSTGLAGSGANVLTF
>-|-|TRBV19|TRBJ1-2
TGTGCCAGTAGTATGGGCTATCAGGGGTCGGGCGGCTACACCTTC
CASSMGYQGSGGYTF
>-|TRBD2|TRBV18|TRBJ2-1
TGTGCCAGCTCATCGGGACTAGCGGTAAACAATGAGCAGTTCTTC
CASSSGLAVNNEQFF
>-|-|TRBV30|TRBJ2-1
TGTGCCTGGAGTGTACATAGCCTCTCGGATGAGCAGTTCTTC
CAWSVHSLSDEQFF
>-|TRBD1|TRBV29-1|TRBJ2-3
TGCAGCGTTGCCGGACAGGGTACGGATACGCAGTATTTT
CSVAGQGTDTQYF